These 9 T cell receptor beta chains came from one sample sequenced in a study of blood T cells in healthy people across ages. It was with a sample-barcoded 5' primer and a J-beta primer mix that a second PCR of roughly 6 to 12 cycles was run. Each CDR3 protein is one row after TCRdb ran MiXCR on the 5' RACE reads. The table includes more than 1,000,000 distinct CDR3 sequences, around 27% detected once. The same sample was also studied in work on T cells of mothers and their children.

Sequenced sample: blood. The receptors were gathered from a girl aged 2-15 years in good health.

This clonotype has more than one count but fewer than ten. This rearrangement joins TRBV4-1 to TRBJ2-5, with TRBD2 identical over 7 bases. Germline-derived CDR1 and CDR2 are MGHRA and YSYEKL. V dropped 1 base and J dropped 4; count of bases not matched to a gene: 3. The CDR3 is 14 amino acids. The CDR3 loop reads CASSQGGGPETQYF. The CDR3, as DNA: TGCGCCAGCAGCCAAGGGGGAGGGCCAGAGACCCAGTACTTC.

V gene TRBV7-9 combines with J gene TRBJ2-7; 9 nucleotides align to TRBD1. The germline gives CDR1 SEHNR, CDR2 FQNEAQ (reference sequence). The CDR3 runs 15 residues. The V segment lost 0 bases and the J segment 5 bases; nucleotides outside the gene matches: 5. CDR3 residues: CASSLAQGAPHEQYF. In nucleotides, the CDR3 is TGTGCCAGCAGCTTAGCACAGGGGGCTCCTCACGAGCAGTACTTC.

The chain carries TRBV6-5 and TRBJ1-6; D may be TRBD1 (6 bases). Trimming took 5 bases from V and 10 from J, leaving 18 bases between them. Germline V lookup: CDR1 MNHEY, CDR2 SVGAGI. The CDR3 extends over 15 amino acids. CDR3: CASSRGVKAGSPLHF. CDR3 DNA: TGTGCCAGCAGTAGGGGGGTAAAGGCTGGGTCACCCCTCCACTTT.

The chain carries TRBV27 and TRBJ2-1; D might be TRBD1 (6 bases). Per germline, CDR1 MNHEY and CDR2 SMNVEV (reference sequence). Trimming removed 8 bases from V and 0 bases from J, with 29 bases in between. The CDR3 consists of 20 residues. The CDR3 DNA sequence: TGTGCCAGCGCGGACTTACAGGGTCGTATGACCCGGGGCTCCTACAATGAGCAGTTCTTC. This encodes CASADLQGRMTRGSYNEQFF.

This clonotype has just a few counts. This chain's CDR3 is CASSQGSYEKLFF. In DNA, the CDR3 is TGCGCCAGCAGCCAAGGGAGCTACGAAAAACTGTTTTTT. The gene calls are TRBV4-1 and TRBJ1-4; no definite D call. Germline CDR1 is MGHRA and CDR2 is YSYEKL. The CDR3 covers 13 residues. The germline V and J ends were trimmed by 1 base and 8 bases, with 8 bases remaining between them.

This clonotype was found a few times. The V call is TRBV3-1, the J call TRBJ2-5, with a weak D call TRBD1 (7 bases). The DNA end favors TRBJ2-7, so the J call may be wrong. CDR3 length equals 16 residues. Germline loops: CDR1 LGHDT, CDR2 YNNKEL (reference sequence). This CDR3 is CASSQGEDRMVYEQYF. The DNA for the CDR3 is TGTGCCAGCAGCCAAGGGGAGGACAGGATGGTCTACGAGCAGTACTTC.

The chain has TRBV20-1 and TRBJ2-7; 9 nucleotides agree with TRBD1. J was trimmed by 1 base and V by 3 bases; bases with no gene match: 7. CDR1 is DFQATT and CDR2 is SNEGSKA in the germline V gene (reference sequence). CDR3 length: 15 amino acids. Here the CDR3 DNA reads TGCAGTGCTAGGTCCGGGACAGGGATATCCTACGAGCAGTACTTC. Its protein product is CSARSGTGISYEQYF.

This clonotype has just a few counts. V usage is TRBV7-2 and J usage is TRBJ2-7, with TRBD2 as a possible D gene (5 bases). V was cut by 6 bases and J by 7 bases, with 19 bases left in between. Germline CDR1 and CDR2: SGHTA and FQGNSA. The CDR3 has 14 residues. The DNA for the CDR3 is TGTGCCAGCAGTGGGTCGGGCCCGGGAAAGGAGCAGTACTTC. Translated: CASSGSGPGKEQYF.

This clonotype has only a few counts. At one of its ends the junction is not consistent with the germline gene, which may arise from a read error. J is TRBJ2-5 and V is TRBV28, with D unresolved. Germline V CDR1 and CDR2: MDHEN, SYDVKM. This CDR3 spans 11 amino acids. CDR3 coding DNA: TGTGCCAGCAGGGGTCAAGGGACCCAGTACTTC. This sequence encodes CASRGQGTQYF.